This TCR beta chain derives from a study of blood T cell repertoires in COVID-19. Looking at the study overall: Nucleic acid was either cDNA or gDNA, and it came from T cells, B-cell-depleted T cells, or PBMCs.

The CDR3 extends over 18 amino acids. Trimming removed 3 bases at V and 9 bases at J, with 27 bases between. The V gene's germline CDR1 is SGHAT and CDR2 FQNNGV. Profiled with immunoSEQ multiplex PCR; TCRdb holds only in-frame clones, not every one. The sample gives roughly 200,000 clones, more than 80% of which show up once; about 4% is in the top ten. Enrollees, about 18 to 95 years old, lived in fewer than 25 US areas. Sequencing was done on a sample of PBMCs or T cells enriched from blood (not recorded which). This rearrangement joins TRBV11-2 to TRBJ2-1, with D possibly being TRBD2 (7 bases). The receptor was isolated from a woman aged 40 to 50 with acute COVID-19. The CDR3 loop reads CASSLVPNTRGPGGEQFF. The CDR3 nucleotides are TGTGCCAGCAGCTTGGTCCCAAATACGCGGGGGCCAGGCGGTGAGCAGTTCTTC.